A selection of T cell receptor beta chains follows, all from one sample in a study of blood T cells in healthy people across ages. TCRdb re-called the 5' RACE reads through MiXCR, storing one row per CDR3 protein. The sample holds around 520,000 distinct CDR3 sequences; roughly a quarter are singletons and the top ten take approximately 3.6%. These data are also associated with another study on T cells of mothers and their children.

The specimen was blood. Receptor source: a boy younger than 10 in good health. CDR3s include the opening cysteine and the closing phenylalanine or tryptophan. A D gene is named only where the DNA matches it firmly. Rows give clone size only sometimes, using once, few, many, or a class for an expanded clone.

abundance: -; v_gene: TRBV12-3/TRBV12-4; j_gene: TRBJ2-2; d_gene: TRBD2; CDR3aa: CASTPGTSGRLGTGELFF; CDR3nt: TGTGCCAGCACCCCCGGGACTAGCGGGAGATTGGGCACCGGGGAGCTGTTTTTT
abundance: -; v_gene: TRBV29-1; j_gene: TRBJ1-1; d_gene: -; CDR3aa: CSVGSGPRTRVTEAFF; CDR3nt: TGCAGCGTTGGATCTGGACCTCGTACCCGGGTCACTGAAGCTTTCTTT
abundance: -; v_gene: TRBV27; j_gene: TRBJ2-7; d_gene: -; CDR3aa: CASATTAAYEQYF; CDR3nt: TGTGCCAGCGCAACCACAGCGGCCTACGAGCAGTACTTC
abundance: few; v_gene: TRBV20-1; j_gene: TRBJ1-5; d_gene: -; CDR3aa: CSARGQLNQPQHF; CDR3nt: TGCAGTGCTAGAGGGCAGCTCAATCAGCCCCAGCATTTT
abundance: few; v_gene: TRBV12-5; j_gene: TRBJ1-1; d_gene: -; CDR3aa: CASGLENTEAFF; CDR3nt: TGTGCTAGTGGTTTGGAGAACACTGAAGCTTTCTTT
abundance: -; v_gene: TRBV7-2; j_gene: TRBJ2-5; d_gene: -; CDR3aa: CASSLGRAELFRETQYF; CDR3nt: TGTGCCAGCAGCTTAGGACGGGCTGAGCTTTTTAGGGAGACCCAGTACTTC
abundance: -; v_gene: TRBV4-3; j_gene: TRBJ2-3; d_gene: -; CDR3aa: CASSQARGVWDTDTQYF; CDR3nt: TGCGCCAGCAGCCAGGCCCGAGGGGTGTGGGACACAGATACGCAGTATTTT
abundance: -; v_gene: TRBV10-2; j_gene: TRBJ2-7; d_gene: TRBD2; CDR3aa: CASNLAGGMDEQYF; CDR3nt: TGCGCCAGCAACCTAGCGGGGGGGATGGACGAGCAGTACTTC
abundance: -; v_gene: TRBV20-1; j_gene: TRBJ2-5; d_gene: TRBD2; CDR3aa: CSASVGSGGGETQYF; CDR3nt: TGCAGTGCTAGTGTGGGGAGCGGGGGGGGAGAGACCCAGTACTTC
abundance: few; v_gene: TRBV30; j_gene: TRBJ2-5; d_gene: TRBD1; CDR3aa: CAWSVGTGAGETQYF; CDR3nt: TGTGCCTGGAGTGTCGGGACAGGGGCGGGGGAGACCCAGTACTTC
abundance: few; v_gene: TRBV27; j_gene: TRBJ2-5; d_gene: -; CDR3aa: CASSFGRANQETQYF; CDR3nt: TGTGCCAGCAGTTTCGGGCGGGCCAACCAAGAGACCCAGTACTTC
abundance: -; v_gene: TRBV12-3/TRBV12-4; j_gene: TRBJ2-5; d_gene: -; CDR3aa: CASVSKETQYF; CDR3nt: TGTGCCAGCGTCAGCAAAGAGACCCAGTACTTC
abundance: -; v_gene: TRBV27; j_gene: TRBJ2-7; d_gene: TRBD2; CDR3aa: CASSSAGPYEQYF; CDR3nt: TGTGCCAGCAGTTCAGCGGGGCCCTACGAGCAGTACTTC
abundance: few; v_gene: TRBV6-5; j_gene: TRBJ2-5; d_gene: -; CDR3aa: CASSYGDSRDSKETQYF; CDR3nt: TGTGCCAGCAGTTACGGGGACAGCCGGGACTCAAAAGAGACCCAGTACTTC
abundance: -; v_gene: TRBV6-2/TRBV6-3; j_gene: TRBJ2-7; d_gene: TRBD1; CDR3aa: CASSSAGTGSSREQYF; CDR3nt: TGTGCCAGCAGCTCGGCCGGGACAGGAAGTTCTCGGGAGCAGTACTTC
abundance: -; v_gene: TRBV7-2; j_gene: TRBJ2-1; d_gene: TRBD2; CDR3aa: CASSLRTSGGGYNEQFF; CDR3nt: TGTGCCAGCAGCTTGAGGACTAGCGGGGGGGGTTACAATGAGCAGTTCTTC
abundance: few; v_gene: TRBV5-4; j_gene: TRBJ2-7; d_gene: TRBD1; CDR3aa: CASSKGTGYEQYF; CDR3nt: TGTGCCAGCAGCAAAGGGACAGGCTACGAGCAGTACTTC
abundance: few; v_gene: TRBV14; j_gene: TRBJ2-5; d_gene: -; CDR3aa: CASSPGLHPETQYF; CDR3nt: TGTGCCAGCTCACCGGGACTCCACCCGGAGACCCAGTACTTC
abundance: once; v_gene: TRBV20-1; j_gene: TRBJ2-1; d_gene: TRBD1; CDR3aa: CSARDRQGQGDGEQFF; CDR3nt: TGCAGTGCTAGAGATCGCCAGGGACAGGGTGACGGTGAGCAGTTCTTC
abundance: few; v_gene: TRBV27; j_gene: TRBJ2-7; d_gene: -; CDR3aa: CASSSTVVYEQYF; CDR3nt: TGTGCCAGCAGTTCGACAGTAGTCTACGAGCAGTACTTC
abundance: few; v_gene: TRBV6-5; j_gene: TRBJ1-3; d_gene: TRBD1; CDR3aa: CASKRTGATGNTIYF; CDR3nt: TGTGCCAGCAAGAGAACAGGGGCGACTGGAAACACCATATATTTT
abundance: few; v_gene: TRBV6-5; j_gene: TRBJ1-3; d_gene: -; CDR3aa: CASSSLAGREPGNTIYF; CDR3nt: TGTGCCAGCAGTTCCCTGGCCGGCAGAGAACCAGGAAACACCATATATTTT
abundance: -; v_gene: TRBV4-1; j_gene: TRBJ2-7; d_gene: -; CDR3aa: CASSQEADYEQYF; CDR3nt: TGCGCCAGCAGCCAAGAGGCGGACTACGAGCAGTACTTC
abundance: -; v_gene: TRBV6-5; j_gene: TRBJ1-1; d_gene: TRBD1; CDR3aa: CASSNRQGRAHEAFF; CDR3nt: TGTGCCAGCAGTAATAGACAGGGTAGGGCTCATGAAGCTTTCTTT
abundance: -; v_gene: TRBV20-1; j_gene: TRBJ2-5; d_gene: TRBD2; CDR3aa: CSASPLLAGQETQYF; CDR3nt: TGCAGTGCTAGCCCTCTCTTAGCGGGGCAAGAGACCCAGTACTTC